The 32 T cell receptor beta chains listed next were all sequenced from one sample in a study of T cells in Graves' hyperthyroidism and ophthalmopathy. RNA transcripts were the template for amplifying TCR beta CDR3 regions. First-round RT-PCR with HTBI primers amplified the TCR CDR3 region. TCRdb fed the multiplex PCR reads into MiXCR, producing one record per CDR3 protein. The sample holds roughly 350,000 distinct CDR3 sequences, 14% seen once. The specimen sequenced was blood. The receptors derive from a woman aged 25 to 39 with Graves' ophthalmopathy.

This clonotype has at least ten counts. The rearrangement joins TRBV19 to TRBJ1-1, with a possible D match to TRBD1 (6 bases). CDR1 and CDR2 from the germline V gene are LNHDA and SQIVND (reference sequence). V lost 6 bases and J lost 2, with 22 bases in between. CDR3 length: 17 amino acids. The CDR3 here is CASRATGHSTLNTEAFF. The CDR3 bases are TGTGCCAGTAGGGCTACAGGGCATTCTACGTTAAACACTGAAGCTTTCTTT.

This chain connects TRBV24-1 to TRBJ1-5, with D maybe TRBD1 (6 bases). V shed 7 bases and J shed 4 bases, with 10 bases lying between them. The CDR3 runs 13 residues. Germline CDR1 KGHDR, CDR2 SFDVKD. The CDR3: CATSAQGNQPQHF. The CDR3 nucleotides are TGTGCCACCAGCGCACAGGGTAATCAGCCCCAGCATTTT.

This clonotype was picked up many times. The chain recombines TRBV20-1 with TRBJ1-1, with TRBD1 as a possible D gene (5 bases). V lost 3 bases to trimming and J lost 1 base, with 15 bases between them. The germline gives CDR1 DFQATT, CDR2 SNEGSKA (reference sequence). The CDR3 covers 15 residues. CDR3 coding DNA: TGCAGTGCTAGGACGTTGGACACTTCGAACACTGAAGCTTTCTTT. It translates to CSARTLDTSNTEAFF.

This clonotype occurred a few times. A read error is possible here, since a much larger clone lies one base away. The chain carries TRBV6-1 and TRBJ2-3, with a possible D match to TRBD1 (5 bases). CDR1 and CDR2 from the germline V gene are MNHNS and SASEGT. Trimming took 6 bases from V and 2 from J, leaving 9 bases between them. The length of the CDR3 is 13 residues. The chain's CDR3 is CASSDRTTDTQYF. The DNA of the CDR3 is TGTGCCAGCAGCGACAGAACCACAGATACGCAGTATTTT.

This clonotype was counted ten times or more. This chain uses TRBV10-3 with TRBJ1-2, with 7 bases fitting TRBD1. Germline CDR1 reads ENHRY; CDR2 reads SYGVKD. Losses at the gene ends were 7 bases for V and 2 bases for J; bases not matched to a gene: 16. The CDR3 totals 17 residues. The CDR3 is CAITPGTEYNPNYGYTF. The CDR3 coding sequence is TGTGCCATCACGCCCGGGACAGAATACAACCCCAACTATGGCTACACCTTC.

This clonotype was counted many times. The DNA of the CDR3 is TGCAGCGTCCGGAGGACAGGCGGGCCCCAAGAGACCCAGTACTTC. Protein sequence: CSVRRTGGPQETQYF. This chain connects TRBV29-1 to TRBJ2-5, with 7 bases aligning to TRBD1. Per the germline V gene, CDR1 is SQVTM and CDR2 is ANQGSEA. Trimming at V came to 6 bases and at J to 1 base, leaving 11 bases not matched to a gene. This CDR3 region has 15 residues.

This clonotype has at least ten counts. The J gene is TRBJ1-4, the V gene TRBV27; D is unresolved. The CDR3 totals 14 residues. Germline lookup yields CDR1 MNHEY and CDR2 SMNVEV (reference sequence). V lost 10 bases and J lost 7, with 19 bases in between. CDR3 residues: CATGSSAQTEKLFF. The CDR3 nucleotides read TGTGCCACCGGCTCATCGGCTCAGACTGAAAAACTGTTTTTT.

This clonotype was counted at least ten times. The chain employs TRBV3-1 and TRBJ1-2; D gene ambiguous. This CDR3 has 15 residues. Germline-derived CDR1 and CDR2 are LGHDT and YNNKEL (reference sequence). Trimming cost V 4 bases and J 8 bases, with 20 bases left between them. DNA of the CDR3: TGTGCCAGCAGCCCGAAGGGTGTACGGGTTCGGGGCTACACCTTC. Protein product: CASSPKGVRVRGYTF.

This clonotype was seen a single time. This chain links TRBV7-9 with TRBJ2-7; either TRBD1 or TRBD2 may fit D (5 bases each). Trimming cost V 5 bases and J 2 bases, with 16 bases left between them. Germline CDR1 is SEHNR and CDR2 is FQNEAQ (reference sequence). This CDR3 is 15 amino acids long. DNA for the CDR3: TGTGCCAGCAGCCCCCAGTCGGGGACGACCTACGAGCAGTACTTC. Its protein is CASSPQSGTTYEQYF.

The rearrangement joins TRBV29-1 to TRBJ1-2; 10 bases fit TRBD1. CDR1 SQVTM and CDR2 ANQGSEA come from the germline V gene. The V and J ends lost 3 bases and 0 bases, in that order; junction bases with no gene match: 10. The CDR3 contains 17 residues. CDR3 DNA sequence: TGCAGCGTTGAGGAGGACCGGGACAGGGGACCTAACTATGGCTACACCTTC. This gives the protein CSVEEDRDRGPNYGYTF.

The CDR3 region is CASSQVEADVGWNIQYF. The DNA of the CDR3 is TGTGCCAGCAGCCAAGTTGAGGCGGATGTAGGGTGGAACATTCAGTACTTC. The chain joins TRBV4-2 to TRBJ2-4, with D unresolved. The V end lost 1 base, the J end lost 7 bases, and 20 bases lay between the germline ends. The CDR3 sequence is 17 residues long. In germline, CDR1 is LGHNA, CDR2 YNFKEQ.

This clonotype was observed at least ten times. This chain joins TRBV6-1 and TRBJ1-2; tentative D call: TRBD1 (6 bases). The germline gives CDR1 MNHNS, CDR2 SASEGT. V was trimmed by 7 bases and J by 6 bases, leaving 15 bases between them. This CDR3 comprises 13 residues. The CDR3 DNA reads TGTGCCAGCACCCAAACAGGGTATGATGGCTACACCTTC. Protein: CASTQTGYDGYTF.

This chain links TRBV10-3 with TRBJ2-1; TRBD2 agrees at 11 bases. The CDR3 totals 20 residues. Germline V gives CDR1 ENHRY, CDR2 SYGVKD. Germline trimming cut 0 bases from V and 7 bases from J; bases unmatched to any gene: 17. CDR3 loop: CAISESNLLGLAAGANEQFF. For the CDR3, the DNA is TGTGCCATCAGTGAGTCGAATTTGCTGGGACTAGCGGCGGGGGCTAATGAGCAGTTCTTC.

This clonotype showed up many times. The chain carries TRBV28 and TRBJ2-1; weak D call: TRBD2 (6 bases). CDR1 is MDHEN, CDR2 SYDVKM, per germline. This CDR3 comprises 17 residues. V was cut by 2 bases and J by 4 bases, with 18 bases left in between. CDR3 coding DNA: TGTGCCAGCAGTTTAGGAGGGAGGCCGCGACGTTACAATGAGCAGTTCTTC. Translating gives CASSLGGRPRRYNEQFF.

The chain links TRBV29-1 to TRBJ2-2; D is unresolved. CDR1 is SQVTM and CDR2 is ANQGSEA in the germline V gene. The germline V and J ends were trimmed by 7 bases and 4 bases, with 13 bases remaining between them. This CDR3 has 13 amino acids. This CDR3 reads CSADPGRTGELFF. The CDR3 nucleotides read TGCAGCGCCGATCCAGGACGCACCGGGGAGCTGTTTTTT.

This chain uses TRBV4-1 with TRBJ2-3; a possible D gene is TRBD1 (6 bases). The J call may not be correct, given that the DNA end is closer to TRBJ1-5. The CDR3 is 19 amino acids. Germline V gives CDR1 MGHRA, CDR2 YSYEKL. For the CDR3, the DNA is TGCGCCAGCAGCCTCATCCCCCCCAAAGGCGGGGGGCTCACAGATACGCAGCATTTT. Its protein is CASSLIPPKGGGLTDTQHF.

This clonotype was found many times. The chain employs TRBV11-2 and TRBJ1-1, with D possibly being TRBD1 (5 bases). Per the germline V gene, CDR1 is SGHAT and CDR2 is FQNNGV. The CDR3 runs to 15 residues. V was shortened by 5 bases and J by 0 bases, with 13 bases between the two germline ends. This CDR3 is CASSPRDLMNTEAFF. CDR3 coding DNA: TGTGCCAGCAGCCCTCGGGACCTCATGAACACTGAAGCTTTCTTT. Filled out from reference TRBV11-2 and TRBJ1-1, the complete variable domain reads EAGVAQSPRYKIIEKRQSVAFWCNPISGHATLYWYQQILGQGPKLLIQFQNNGVVDDSQLPKDRFSAERLKGVDSTLKIQPAKLEDSAVYLCASSPRDLMNTEAFFGQGTRLTVV.

This clonotype was counted many times. The rearrangement joins TRBV6-1 to TRBJ1-1; D remains ambiguous. Trimming pared 6 bases from V and 1 base from J, leaving 15 bases between. Germline values: CDR1 MNHNS, CDR2 SASEGT. The CDR3 spans 15 residues. The CDR3 DNA reads as TGTGCCAGCAGGACGGTTTGGGCGGAGAACACTGAAGCTTTCTTT. Its protein is CASRTVWAENTEAFF.

A few counts support this clonotype. Since a much larger clone is just one base distant, this may be a read error. The rearrangement joins TRBV20-1 to TRBJ1-5, with 8 bases aligning to TRBD1. Unmatched junction bases numbered 12, after V lost 5 bases and J lost 6 bases. The germline V gene encodes CDR1 DFQATT and CDR2 SNEGSKA (reference sequence). The CDR3 is 15 residues long. The CDR3 is CSALLRQGISQPQHF. For the CDR3, the DNA is TGCAGTGCTCTCCTCAGACAGGGGATTTCTCAGCCCCAGCATTTT.

This clonotype was detected many times. CDR3 in DNA: TGTGCCAGCAGCCGACCAGGGGCCGGGGAGCTGTTTTTT. This translates into CASSRPGAGELFF. V gene TRBV7-2 combines with J gene TRBJ2-2; possibly TRBD1 for D (6 bases). CDR1 is SGHTA and CDR2 is FQGNSA in the germline V gene. Trimming pared 5 bases from V and 6 bases from J, leaving 10 bases between. The CDR3 loop spans 13 amino acids.

This clonotype was recorded at least ten times. This chain uses TRBV20-1 with TRBJ1-2, with D unclear. V was cut by 4 bases and J by 0 bases, with 9 bases left in between. Germline V gene lookup returns CDR1 DFQATT and CDR2 SNEGSKA (reference sequence). The length of the CDR3 is 13 residues. DNA of the CDR3: TGCAGTGCTAAAGGCGCCGCTAACTATGGCTACACCTTC. Its protein product is CSAKGAANYGYTF.

This clonotype was observed at least ten times. This chain links TRBV28 with TRBJ2-1, with D tentatively TRBD1 (5 bases). Trimming took 5 bases from V and 5 from J, leaving 13 bases between them. CDR3 length: 14 residues. The germline gives CDR1 MDHEN, CDR2 SYDVKM. The CDR3 nucleotides are TGTGCCAGCAGTCCAGGGCTATTCGACAATGAGCAGTTCTTC. It encodes CASSPGLFDNEQFF.

This clonotype appeared many times. The V gene is TRBV12-3 or TRBV12-4, the J gene TRBJ2-7, with a possible D match to TRBD1 (5 bases). CDR3 length equals 15 residues. V was trimmed by 3 bases and J by 0 bases, leaving 12 bases between them. The CDR3 DNA is TGTGCCAGCAGTTTCGACAGAACCCTCTCCTACGAGCAGTACTTC. Translating it yields CASSFDRTLSYEQYF.

This clonotype was seen more than once but under ten times. This CDR3 is CSVEFIGETQYF. CDR3 coding DNA: TGCAGCGTTGAATTTATCGGAGAGACCCAGTACTTC. This sequence joins TRBV29-1 and TRBJ2-5; D uncertain. The CDR3 consists of 12 residues. The germline V gene has CDR1 SQVTM and CDR2 ANQGSEA. V was shortened by 2 bases and J by 4 bases, with 8 bases between the two germline ends.

This clonotype was counted at least ten times. The rearrangement uses TRBV20-1 and TRBJ2-7; 9 bases align to TRBD2. The CDR3 totals 16 residues. The V segment lost 3 bases and the J segment 7 bases; nucleotides outside the gene matches: 16. CDR1 is DFQATT, CDR2 SNEGSKA, per germline (reference sequence). CDR3 in DNA: TGCAGTGCTAGTCGGTCCCGCGGCGGGGGGGTTCGGGAGCAGTACTTC. Translating it yields CSASRSRGGGVREQYF.

This clonotype was detected many times. The chain links TRBV28 to TRBJ2-3, with D perhaps TRBD1 or TRBD2 (5 bases each). Germline V CDR1 and CDR2: MDHEN, SYDVKM. CDR3 length: 15 amino acids. Trimming cost V 9 bases and J 1 base, with 17 bases left between them. CDR3 nucleotide sequence: TGTGCCAGTATCACCCCCAGAGGGGGCACAGATACGCAGTATTTT. Its protein is CASITPRGGTDTQYF.

This clonotype was seen at least ten times. J is TRBJ1-2 and V is TRBV15; the D is unclear. There are 16 residues in the CDR3. CDR1 and CDR2 from the germline V gene are LNHNV and YYDKDF (reference sequence). Trimming took off 2 bases at V and 8 bases at J, with 21 bases between the two ends. The CDR3 loop is CATSRLGGRGRRGYTF. CDR3 in DNA: TGTGCCACCAGCAGACTAGGTGGGCGAGGCAGGAGGGGCTACACCTTC.

This clonotype was seen ten or more times. The CDR3 is CASSLARLAGGPGNEQFF. CDR3 bases: TGTGCCAGCAGCTTAGCGCGTCTAGCGGGGGGTCCGGGGAATGAGCAGTTCTTC. V usage is TRBV7-2 and J usage is TRBJ2-1, with 11 bases lining up with TRBD2. Per the germline V gene, CDR1 is SGHTA and CDR2 is FQGNSA. The junction had 11 bases not matched to a gene; V was cut back by 0 bases and J by 7 bases. The CDR3 length is 18 residues.

The V and J genes are TRBV9 and TRBJ2-1; unclear D gene. V was clipped by 0 bases and J by 4 bases, with 5 bases between them. Per germline, CDR1 SGDLS and CDR2 YYNGEE. This CDR3 region has 13 residues. The CDR3 protein is CASSVGWYNEQFF. The CDR3 coding sequence is TGTGCCAGCAGCGTAGGTTGGTACAATGAGCAGTTCTTC. Drawing the rest from reference TRBV9 and TRBJ2-1, the complete variable domain is DSGVTQTPKHLITATGQRVTLRCSPRSGDLSVYWYQQSLDQGLQFLIQYYNGEERAKGNILERFSAQQFPDLHSELNLSSLELGDSALYFCASSVGWYNEQFFGPGTRLTVL.

In its sample, this clonotype was seen many times. The rearrangement links TRBV28 to TRBJ2-5; D call uncertain. Germline V gene lookup returns CDR1 MDHEN and CDR2 SYDVKM. Between the trimmed V and J ends, which lost 7 bases and 5 bases, there was a span of 17 bases. The CDR3 consists of 14 residues. For the CDR3, the DNA is TGTGCCAGCACCCGAAGTGGGTTGGCGGAGACCCAGTACTTC. Its protein is CASTRSGLAETQYF.

This clonotype was seen ten or more times. CDR3 in DNA: TGTGCCAGCAGAGATAGCGGGGGGATCTACAATGAGCAGTTCTTC. This translates into CASRDSGGIYNEQFF. This rearrangement joins TRBV28 to TRBJ2-1; 10 nucleotides agree with TRBD2. J gave up 3 bases and V 6 bases, and 5 bases lay outside the gene matches. The CDR3 spans 15 residues. CDR1 is MDHEN and CDR2 is SYDVKM in the germline V gene.

This clonotype was seen at least ten times. The chain employs TRBV28 and TRBJ1-5; D remains unclear. CDR3 length: 14 residues. Per germline, CDR1 MDHEN and CDR2 SYDVKM. The ends were cut back, 6 bases at V and 1 base at J, with 10 bases in the middle. The CDR3 here is CASRRPSSNQPQHF. The CDR3 coding sequence is TGTGCCAGCAGGCGACCCTCAAGCAATCAGCCCCAGCATTTT.